The 31 T cell receptor beta chains presented below share a single source sample, sequenced in a study of a mutant IDH1 vaccine in newly diagnosed glioma. These receptors lack a known antigen. Time point noted: week 35, safety follow-up. Alongside topical imiquimod, each dose of vaccine comprised 300 ug of mutant IDH1 20-mer peptide. Assay: immunoSEQ multiplex PCR; the TCRdb copy retains only in-frame clones and omits some. Among tens of thousands of clones listed, around 84% were seen once. The sequencing here drew on PBMCs, taken from a glioma patient whose treatment included an IDH1 peptide vaccine. Receptor source: a man aged 30-40 years with glioma.

As DNA, the CDR3 is TGTGCCAGTAGTACCTCCCATATAGCGGGGCGCACAGATACGCAGTATTTT. Amino acid sequence: CASSTSHIAGRTDTQYF. The chain uses TRBV19 and TRBJ2-3; 8 bases line up with TRBD2. J gave up 1 base and V 4 bases, and 10 bases lay outside the gene matches. This CDR3 has 17 amino acids. From germline, CDR1 is LNHDA and CDR2 SQIVND (reference sequence).

The CDR3 DNA sequence: TGTGCCAGCAGTTACGGGTCCGCTATAATTAATTCACCCCTCCACTTT. Its translation: CASSYGSAIINSPLHF. J is TRBJ1-6 and V is TRBV6-5; no reliable D call. Trimming removed 2 bases at V and 6 bases at J, with 14 bases between. CDR1 is MNHEY, CDR2 SVGAGI, per germline. The CDR3 runs to 16 residues.

The chain employs TRBV19 and TRBJ2-5, with 7 bases fitting TRBD1. Looked up from germline, CDR1 is LNHDA and CDR2 is SQIVND (reference sequence). Unmatched junction bases numbered 12, after V lost 0 bases and J lost 2 bases. This CDR3 contains 18 residues. CDR3 coding DNA: TGTGCCAGTAGTATAGATCTCGAGGACAGGATCGTTCAAGAGACCCAGTACTTC. As protein: CASSIDLEDRIVQETQYF.

The chain is built from TRBV6-5 and TRBJ1-2; D not resolved. V was cut by 2 bases and J by 8 bases, with 21 bases left in between. The germline V gene has CDR1 MNHEY and CDR2 SVGAGI. CDR3 length equals 16 residues. The CDR3 DNA sequence: TGTGCCAGCAGTTACAATTTGCAGGTGACGTATGGAGGCTACACCTTC. Its translation is CASSYNLQVTYGGYTF.

This CDR3 reads CASSLSGGSTDTQYF. The DNA for the CDR3 is TGCGCCAGCAGCTTAAGCGGGGGGAGCACAGATACGCAGTATTTT. The chain uses TRBV5-1 and TRBJ2-3, with 9 bases fitting TRBD2. CDR1 and CDR2 from the germline V gene are SGHRS and YFSETQ. The CDR3 has 15 residues. With V trimmed by 2 bases and J by 0 bases, 1 base remained unmatched.

The chain uses TRBV21-1 and TRBJ2-7; TRBD1 is taken as the D call from the table, unchecked against the DNA. TRBV21-1 constitutes a pseudogene. CDR3 length: 12 amino acids. The CDR3 reads CASRGDRDEQYF. CDR3 DNA: TGTGCCAGCAGAGGCGACAGGGACGAGCAGTACTTC.

The CDR3 protein is CASSLGPLDSETQYF. In nucleotides, the CDR3 is TGCGCCAGCAGCTTGGGACCACTTGATTCGGAGACCCAGTACTTC. The chain combines TRBV5-1 with TRBJ2-5; D unclear. V lost 0 bases, J lost 5 bases, and 14 bases lay in between. CDR1 SGHRS and CDR2 YFSETQ come from the germline V gene. The CDR3 covers 15 residues.

This clone appeared a few times. This chain joins TRBV2 and TRBJ1-5; TRBD1 matches 8 bases. V trimming: 5 bases; J trimming: 7 bases; junction bases outside the gene matches: 10. The CDR3 runs to 15 residues. Germline CDR1 reads SNHLY; CDR2 reads FYNNEI. The CDR3 loop is CASSLTRQGSQPQHF. In DNA, the CDR3 is TGTGCCAGCAGTCTTACTAGACAGGGGTCCCAGCCCCAGCATTTT.

V usage is TRBV6-6 and J usage is TRBJ1-5; weak D call: TRBD1 (5 bases). CDR3 length equals 14 residues. CDR1 is MNHNY and CDR2 is SVGAGI in the germline V gene (reference sequence). The V and J ends lost 10 bases and 4 bases respectively, with 17 bases between them. The CDR3 loop is CATMPGSQNQPQHF. CDR3 DNA: TGTGCCACCATGCCAGGGTCACAAAATCAGCCCCAGCATTTT.

The gene calls are TRBV7-9 and TRBJ2-1, with 15 bases lining up with TRBD2. The germline gives CDR1 SEHNR, CDR2 FQNEAQ (reference sequence). The ends lost 2 bases at V and 8 bases at J; junction bases unmatched: 7. CDR3 length: 17 amino acids. The DNA of the CDR3 is TGTGCCAGCAGCTTAAGGACTAGCGGGGGGGCAAACGATGAGCAGTTCTTC. Protein sequence: CASSLRTSGGANDEQFF.

The chain has TRBV5-1 and TRBJ2-7; perhaps TRBD1 as D (5 bases). CDR1 SGHRS and CDR2 YFSETQ come from the germline V gene. CDR3 length: 14 amino acids. Trimming shortened V by 4 bases and J by 2 bases, and 13 bases separated the two germline ends. This CDR3 is CASSLGPVTYEQYF. For the CDR3, the DNA is TGCGCCAGCAGCCTGGGGCCAGTGACCTACGAGCAGTACTTC.

The chain joins TRBV6-6 to TRBJ2-7; TRBD2 matches 7 bases. The germline CDR1 and CDR2 sequences are MNHNY and SVGAGI (reference sequence). Trimming cost V 6 bases and J 3 bases; bases outside gene matches: 8. The CDR3 is 14 amino acids. The CDR3 spells CASRTGTNYYEQYF. Here the CDR3 DNA reads TGTGCCAGCAGGACCGGGACTAATTACTACGAGCAGTACTTC.

The chain links TRBV27 to TRBJ1-2; 10 bases match TRBD1. The CDR3 runs to 13 residues. Losses at the gene ends were 6 bases for V and 5 bases for J; bases not matched to a gene: 3. CDR1 is MNHEY and CDR2 is SMNVEV in the germline V gene (reference sequence). The CDR3, as DNA: TGTGCCAGCAGCCGGGACAGGGGTTATGGCTACACCTTC. This gives the protein CASSRDRGYGYTF.

The rearrangement links TRBV20-1 to TRBJ2-7, with 7 nucleotides matching TRBD1. V shed 6 bases, J shed 3 bases, and the junction held 2 bases outside the gene matches. This CDR3 spans 11 amino acids. Germline V gives CDR1 DFQATT, CDR2 SNEGSKA (reference sequence). The CDR3 coding sequence is TGCAGTGCCTGGGACAGCTACGAGCAGTACTTC. Amino acid sequence: CSAWDSYEQYF.

In this sample, this clone turned up once. The chain carries TRBV30 and TRBJ1-5; D gene ambiguous. Germline CDR1 GTSNPN, CDR2 SVGIG (reference sequence). CDR3 length: 12 amino acids. The V and J ends lost 5 bases and 1 base respectively, with 6 bases between them. Written as DNA, the CDR3 is TGTGCCTGGGGCAGCAGCAATCAGCCCCAGCATTTT. Translating it yields CAWGSSNQPQHF.

V usage is TRBV29-1 and J usage is TRBJ1-1, with D unclear. Trimming left V 4 bases short and J 4 bases short, with 10 bases between. In germline, CDR1 is SQVTM, CDR2 ANQGSEA. The CDR3 has 12 amino acids. CDR3 protein: CSVGGWVTEAFF. The CDR3 region has the DNA TGCAGCGTTGGAGGGTGGGTCACTGAAGCTTTCTTT.

This clone was seen a single time. This chain links TRBV7-9 with TRBJ1-4; D possibly corresponds to TRBD1 (5 bases). V lost 5 bases and J 0 bases, leaving 16 bases between the germline ends. The CDR3 covers 17 residues. In germline, CDR1 is SEHNR, CDR2 FQNEAQ (reference sequence). CDR3 sequence (DNA): TGTGCCAGCAGCCTATTAACGGGGCGTGCAACTAATGAAAAACTGTTTTTT. This translates into CASSLLTGRATNEKLFF.

This chain connects TRBV11-2 to TRBJ1-4; D possibly corresponds to TRBD1 (5 bases). The V end was cut by 5 bases, the J end by 10 bases, with 14 bases between. Germline V lookup: CDR1 SGHAT, CDR2 FQNNGV. The length of the CDR3 is 13 residues. CDR3 in DNA: TGTGCCAGCAGCCCCACGGGGACGGGAAAACTGTTTTTT. It specifies CASSPTGTGKLFF.

This clone was seen only once. The chain has TRBV7-9 and TRBJ2-2, with D perhaps TRBD2 (5 bases). The CDR3 has 15 residues. Trimming cost V 7 bases and J 6 bases, with 18 bases left between them. CDR1 is SEHNR, CDR2 FQNEAQ, per germline (reference sequence). The CDR3 reads CASTGNEQIPGELFF. Written as DNA, the CDR3 is TGTGCCAGCACCGGGAATGAACAAATTCCCGGGGAGCTGTTTTTT.

The chain couples TRBV9 to TRBJ2-3; D possibly corresponds to TRBD2 (6 bases). The V gene lost 4 bases and the J gene lost 0 bases, with 15 bases spanning the gap. CDR1 is SGDLS and CDR2 is YYNGEE in the germline V gene. This CDR3 spans 16 amino acids. The CDR3: CASSPRGGVSTDTQYF. The CDR3 nucleotides are TGTGCCAGCAGCCCACGTGGCGGGGTTAGCACAGATACGCAGTATTTT.

This clone showed up just once. This chain joins TRBV9 and TRBJ2-3; no clear D gene. V was trimmed by 0 bases and J by 6 bases, leaving 5 bases between them. The CDR3 is made up of 12 amino acids. Germline V CDR1 and CDR2: SGDLS, YYNGEE. CDR3 protein: CASSVGPDTQYF. In DNA form, the CDR3 reads TGTGCCAGCAGCGTAGGTCCCGATACGCAGTATTTT.

The chain uses TRBV2 and TRBJ2-3; D possibly corresponds to TRBD2 (5 bases). V was cut by 6 bases and J by 2 bases, with 6 bases left in between. Looked up from germline, CDR1 is SNHLY and CDR2 is FYNNEI. CDR3 length: 12 residues. The CDR3 coding sequence is TGTGCCAGCAGCGGGATCACAGATACGCAGTATTTT. Residues: CASSGITDTQYF.

This clone was seen more than once but under ten times. The V and J genes are TRBV18 and TRBJ1-2; 7 bases line up with TRBD1. V shed 1 base and J 5 bases; nucleotides not matched to a gene: 7. The CDR3 is 15 residues long. Germline V gene data show CDR1 as KGHSH and CDR2 as LQKENI. CDR3 coding DNA: TGTGCCAGCTCACCACAGGCCACAGGGGAGTATGGCTACACCTTC. Its protein product is CASSPQATGEYGYTF.

The V gene is TRBV5-1, the J gene TRBJ1-5; tentatively, D is TRBD1 (5 bases). Trimming stripped 4 bases from V and 2 bases from J, with 16 bases between. From germline, CDR1 is SGHRS and CDR2 YFSETQ. This CDR3 is 16 amino acids long. The CDR3 DNA reads TGCGCCAGCAGCCCGGCAGGGTCGGCGGGCAATCAGCCCCAGCATTTT. This translates into CASSPAGSAGNQPQHF.

In its sample, this clone was seen once. The rearrangement uses TRBV11-2 and TRBJ1-1; TRBD1 might be the D (5 bases). CDR3 length: 14 residues. V was cut by 4 bases and J by 5 bases, with 14 bases left in between. In germline, CDR1 is SGHAT, CDR2 FQNNGV. The CDR3 region is CASSWGGFSTEAFF. The CDR3 nucleotides are TGTGCCAGCAGCTGGGGGGGATTCTCGACTGAAGCTTTCTTT.

This clone was observed a few times. This sequence joins TRBV6-5 and TRBJ1-2; 10 nucleotides line up with TRBD1. The V and J ends lost 8 bases and 8 bases, in that order; junction bases with no gene match: 11. The germline V gene encodes CDR1 MNHEY and CDR2 SVGAGI. There are 14 residues in the CDR3. CDR3 in amino acids: CASSHRDRGGGYTF. CDR3 DNA sequence: TGTGCCAGCTCCCACCGGGACAGGGGAGGCGGCTACACCTTC.

The gene calls are TRBV4-2 and TRBJ1-1; D is uncertain. V shed 0 bases and J shed 11 bases, with 16 bases lying between them. The CDR3 is 14 residues long. The germline V gene encodes CDR1 LGHNA and CDR2 YNFKEQ. CDR3 residues: CASSQDSLVMWAFF. The DNA for the CDR3 is TGTGCCAGCAGCCAAGACAGCTTGGTCATGTGGGCTTTCTTT.

The V call is TRBV7-6, the J call TRBJ2-7, with a weak D call TRBD2 (5 bases). V lost 5 bases and J lost 4, with 12 bases in between. The CDR3 runs to 13 residues. Per germline, CDR1 SGHVS and CDR2 FNYEAQ. DNA of the CDR3: TGTGCCAGCAGCCCGATCCGGGGATACGAGCAGTACTTC. Protein product: CASSPIRGYEQYF.

The rearrangement links TRBV11-2 to TRBJ1-1, with D possibly matching TRBD1 (5 bases). This CDR3 is 11 amino acids long. V was clipped by 5 bases and J by 10 bases, with 11 bases between them. CDR1 is SGHAT, CDR2 FQNNGV, per germline. In nucleotides, the CDR3 is TGTGCCAGCAGCGGGGCGGGGGGAGCTTTCTTT. This translates into CASSGAGGAFF.

This clone occurred a few times. The chain carries TRBV7-9 and TRBJ2-2; D is uncertain. The germline V gene encodes CDR1 SEHNR and CDR2 FQNEAQ (reference sequence). V dropped 5 bases and J dropped 8 bases, with 9 bases sitting between them. The CDR3 sequence is 12 residues long. CDR3 bases: TGTGCCAGCAGCCTCCTGGAAGGGGAGCTGTTTTTT. Amino acids: CASSLLEGELFF.

V is TRBV6-1 and J is TRBJ1-6; 8 bases agree with TRBD1. CDR3 size: 17 residues. V trimming: 4 bases; J trimming: 7 bases; junction bases outside the gene matches: 12. CDR1 MNHNS and CDR2 SASEGT come from the germline V gene. For the CDR3, the DNA is TGTGCCAGCAGTGTCCTTAACAGGGGGGGTTCGAATTCACCCCTCCACTTT. Protein sequence: CASSVLNRGGSNSPLHF.